These 27 T cell receptor beta chains share one sample of origin, sequenced in a study of shared clonotypes between healthy human individuals. Data came from immunoSEQ multiplex PCR; TCRdb stores just in-frame clones and leaves some out. Here the sample spans about 2 million clones, about 95% being singletons. CD45RO negativity and positive selection for CCR7 defined naive CD8 cells, a population that excluded terminally differentiated effector memory CD45RA+ cells. The specimen was naive CD8+ T cells sorted from blood. The receptor set was obtained from a man between 18 and 35 years old in good health.

The chain carries TRBV19 and TRBJ2-5, with 7 bases identical to TRBD1. The germline V gene encodes CDR1 LNHDA and CDR2 SQIVND (reference sequence). V trimming: 5 bases; J trimming: 5 bases; junction bases outside the gene matches: 11. This CDR3 is 15 amino acids long. The CDR3 DNA is TGTGCCAGTAGTGCTTGGGACACCAGGGGGGAGACCCAGTACTTC. Residues: CASSAWDTRGETQYF.

Concerning this clone itself: Other DNA sequences in this specimen translate into the identical CDR3. The chain has TRBV5-6 and TRBJ1-1, with D perhaps TRBD1 (5 bases). The CDR3 consists of 11 residues. Germline CDR1 reads SGHDT; CDR2 reads YYEEEE. V shed 4 bases and J shed 6 bases, with 7 bases lying between them. The chain's CDR3 is CASSLGPEAFF. The CDR3 DNA reads TGTGCCAGCAGCCTGGGGCCTGAAGCTTTCTTT.

The chain uses TRBV7-6 and TRBJ1-4; D is unresolved. The germline CDR1 and CDR2 sequences are SGHVS and FNYEAQ. Trimming removed 5 bases at V and 5 bases at J, with 9 bases between. This CDR3 contains 13 residues. The CDR3: CASSVGGNEKLFF. The CDR3 DNA reads as TGTGCCAGCAGCGTAGGTGGGAATGAAAAACTGTTTTTT.

J is TRBJ2-3 and V is TRBV7-9; no clear D gene. The germline V gene encodes CDR1 SEHNR and CDR2 FQNEAQ (reference sequence). The CDR3 is 16 amino acids. V was clipped by 3 bases and J by 2 bases, with 15 bases between them. The CDR3 sequence: CASSFVRHGFTDTQYF. The CDR3 nucleotides are TGTGCCAGCAGCTTTGTCCGTCATGGGTTCACAGATACGCAGTATTTT.

The chain couples TRBV4-1 to TRBJ2-4; 14 nucleotides agree with TRBD2. CDR1 and CDR2 (germline): MGHRA, YSYEKL. Trimming at V came to 2 bases and at J to 7 bases, leaving 10 bases not matched to a gene. This CDR3 has 18 residues. The CDR3 DNA follows: TGCGCCAGCAGCCAAACATTTCCAGGACTAGCGGGGGGTAACATTCAGTACTTC. It translates to CASSQTFPGLAGGNIQYF.

Regarding this clone: Other nucleotide sequences in the sample specify the same CDR3. CDR3 in amino acids: CASSPGQGNTGELFF. In DNA form, the CDR3 reads TGCGCCAGCAGCCCGGGACAGGGGAACACCGGGGAGCTGTTTTTT. The chain employs TRBV4-1 and TRBJ2-2; TRBD1 matches 9 bases. Germline CDR1 is MGHRA and CDR2 is YSYEKL. The CDR3 has 15 amino acids. With 4 bases clipped from V and 1 base from J, the junction kept 1 base outside the gene matches.

On this clone itself: Other DNA sequences of this sample code for an identical CDR3. The chain joins TRBV27 to TRBJ2-1, with 11 bases aligning to TRBD2. Trimming at V came to 5 bases and at J to 4 bases, leaving 1 base not matched to a gene. The CDR3 runs 14 residues. The germline V gene encodes CDR1 MNHEY and CDR2 SMNVEV (reference sequence). The CDR3 bases are TGTGCCAGCAGTCTAGCGGGAGGTTACAATGAGCAGTTCTTC. It translates to CASSLAGGYNEQFF.

V usage is TRBV5-8 and J usage is TRBJ2-7, with 12 bases fitting TRBD1. Trimming took 5 bases from V and 4 from J; bases not matched to a gene: 7. Looked up from germline, CDR1 is SGHTS and CDR2 is YDEGEE. The CDR3 is 15 residues long. CDR3 amino acids: CASRGGQGASYEQYF. The CDR3 region has the DNA TGTGCCAGCAGGGGGGGACAGGGGGCAAGTTACGAGCAGTACTTC.

The genes are TRBV5-5 and TRBJ2-7; D remains ambiguous. Germline CDR1 reads SGHKS; CDR2 reads YYEKEE (reference sequence). With 0 bases removed from V and 4 bases from J, the gap between germline ends came to 5 bases. The CDR3 runs to 12 residues. CDR3 DNA sequence: TGTGCCAGCAGCTTGGAATCATACGAGCAGTACTTC. Translation gives CASSLESYEQYF.

This chain uses TRBV30 with TRBJ2-3, with 9 positions matching TRBD1. With V trimmed by 2 bases and J by 5 bases, 8 bases remained unmatched. The CDR3 totals 15 residues. Germline V gene sequence: CDR1 GTSNPN, CDR2 SVGIG (reference sequence). CDR3 sequence: CAWSIGTGTLDTQYF. CDR3 coding DNA: TGTGCCTGGAGTATTGGGACAGGGACATTAGATACGCAGTATTTT.

The chain carries TRBV28 and TRBJ2-7; D is unresolved. This CDR3 contains 15 residues. Germline V gene data show CDR1 as MDHEN and CDR2 as SYDVKM. Trimming cost V 1 base and J 0 bases, with 10 bases left between them. The CDR3 nucleotides are TGTGCCAGCAGTTTATATACCCAGAGCTCCTACGAGCAGTACTTC. It yields the protein CASSLYTQSSYEQYF.

The V gene is TRBV10-3, the J gene TRBJ2-7; D perhaps matches TRBD1 (6 bases). With 8 bases removed from V and 2 bases from J, the gap between germline ends came to 13 bases. Looked up from germline, CDR1 is ENHRY and CDR2 is SYGVKD. This CDR3 is 13 amino acids long. The CDR3 sequence: CAIAPGAAYEQYF. DNA of the CDR3: TGTGCCATCGCTCCAGGGGCTGCCTACGAGCAGTACTTC.

This chain uses TRBV6-1 with TRBJ1-5, with no clear D. This CDR3 spans 15 amino acids. The V end was cut by 6 bases, the J end by 5 bases, with 17 bases between. Germline values: CDR1 MNHNS, CDR2 SASEGT. CDR3 residues: CASSPTPLRDQPQHF. DNA for the CDR3: TGTGCCAGCAGCCCGACTCCATTGCGCGATCAGCCCCAGCATTTT.

This chain uses TRBV30 with TRBJ2-3; the match to TRBD2 covers 8 bases. The V segment lost 2 bases and the J segment 3 bases; nucleotides outside the gene matches: 4. The CDR3 loop spans 14 amino acids. The germline V gene encodes CDR1 GTSNPN and CDR2 SVGIG (reference sequence). The CDR3 DNA reads TGTGCCTGGAGTATAGCGGGAAAAACAGATACGCAGTATTTT. This translates into CAWSIAGKTDTQYF.

In its sample, this clone was seen once. This same CDR3 is encoded by further DNA sequences in the sample. The chain joins TRBV27 to TRBJ1-5, with no clear D. The V gene lost 8 bases and the J gene lost 2 bases, with 13 bases spanning the gap. Germline-derived CDR1 and CDR2 are MNHEY and SMNVEV (reference sequence). CDR3 length equals 14 residues. This chain's CDR3 is CASSSGQGNQPQHF. The CDR3 coding sequence is TGTGCCAGCTCCTCGGGTCAGGGCAATCAGCCCCAGCATTTT.

The chain joins TRBV29-1 to TRBJ2-5; 7 bases agree with TRBD2. This CDR3 is 13 amino acids long. Trimming took 7 bases from V and 0 from J; bases not matched to a gene: 5. Germline CDR1 and CDR2: SQVTM and ANQGSEA. As DNA, the CDR3 is TGCAGCGGGGGTAGCGGGTACCAAGAGACCCAGTACTTC. Translation: CSGGSGYQETQYF.

This rearrangement joins TRBV28 to TRBJ1-6, with D hard to call. Germline assignment: CDR1 MDHEN and CDR2 SYDVKM. With 3 bases removed from V and 2 bases from J, the gap between germline ends came to 8 bases. The CDR3 is 15 residues long. The CDR3 nucleotides are TGTGCCAGCAGTTTTCGACTGACCTATAATTCACCCCTCCACTTT. Translated: CASSFRLTYNSPLHF.

The chain joins TRBV27 to TRBJ2-7, with TRBD2 as a possible D gene (6 bases). Germline V CDR1 and CDR2: MNHEY, SMNVEV (reference sequence). The CDR3 is 15 residues long. V gave up 2 bases and J gave up 4 bases, with 15 bases separating them. The CDR3 loop is CASSLRAGPSYEQYF. CDR3 nucleotide sequence: TGTGCCAGCAGTTTAAGGGCGGGACCAAGTTACGAGCAGTACTTC.

A note on this clone: Within the sample, other DNA sequences also encode this same CDR3. The chain carries TRBV4-1 and TRBJ2-7, with a possible D match to TRBD2 (6 bases). V lost 0 bases, J lost 0 bases, and 9 bases lay in between. Germline CDR1 MGHRA, CDR2 YSYEKL. The CDR3 is 15 amino acids. CDR3 protein: CASSQDGGSSYEQYF. The DNA for the CDR3 is TGCGCCAGCAGCCAAGATGGGGGGAGCTCCTACGAGCAGTACTTC.

J is TRBJ2-6 and V is TRBV9, with D perhaps matching TRBD1 (6 bases). The germline V and J ends were trimmed by 0 bases and 5 bases, with 9 bases remaining between them. The V gene's germline CDR1 is SGDLS and CDR2 YYNGEE. There are 15 residues in the CDR3. The chain's CDR3 is CASSVEGGWANVLTF. The CDR3 bases are TGTGCCAGCAGCGTAGAAGGGGGATGGGCCAACGTCCTGACTTTC. The full variable domain, rest sourced from reference TRBV9 and TRBJ2-6, is DSGVTQTPKHLITATGQRVTLRCSPRSGDLSVYWYQQSLDQGLQFLIQYYNGEERAKGNILERFSAQQFPDLHSELNLSSLELGDSALYFCASSVEGGWANVLTFGAGSRLTVL.

V usage is TRBV5-1 and J usage is TRBJ2-5; 7 bases match TRBD1. The V gene's germline CDR1 is SGHRS and CDR2 YFSETQ. V lost 4 bases, J lost 2 bases, and 8 bases stayed unmatched. CDR3 length: 15 residues. CDR3: CASSPGQAIQETQYF. DNA for the CDR3: TGCGCCAGCAGCCCTGGACAGGCCATTCAAGAGACCCAGTACTTC. The full variable domain, its missing parts supplied by reference TRBV5-1 and TRBJ2-5, is KAGVTQTPRYLIKTRGQQVTLSCSPISGHRSVSWYQQTPGQGLQFLFEYFSETQRNKGNFPGRFSGRQFSNSRSEMNVSTLELGDSALYLCASSPGQAIQETQYFGPGTRLLVL.

This chain joins TRBV4-1 and TRBJ1-4; 8 nucleotides line up with TRBD1. The CDR3 spans 13 residues. The germline V gene encodes CDR1 MGHRA and CDR2 YSYEKL. The V gene end was trimmed by 4 bases and the J gene end by 13 bases; junction bases not matched to a gene: 8. The CDR3, as DNA: TGCGCCAGCAGCCTACGGACAGGGAATATACTGTTTTTT. It yields the protein CASSLRTGNILFF.

The V call is TRBV10-2, the J call TRBJ1-1, with a tentative D call TRBD1 (5 bases). The CDR3 is made up of 15 amino acids. Trimming cost V 1 base and J 7 bases, with 16 bases left between them. Germline loops: CDR1 WSHSY, CDR2 SAAADI. In nucleotides, the CDR3 is TGCGCCAGCAGTGAGTGGTTGGGGACGGATCTTGAAGCTTTCTTT. It specifies CASSEWLGTDLEAFF.

Turning to this clone: The sample has other DNA sequences that encode this CDR3 too. The CDR3 region has the DNA TGTGCCAGCAGTTACTCCTCCGGGACAGTTAATGAAAAACTGTTTTTT. Translation gives CASSYSSGTVNEKLFF. This rearrangement joins TRBV6-5 to TRBJ1-4, with TRBD1 identical over 7 bases. The germline gives CDR1 MNHEY, CDR2 SVGAGI. V was pared by 0 bases and J by 4 bases, with 5 bases of the junction left unmatched. The CDR3 sequence is 16 residues long.

The chain couples TRBV27 to TRBJ2-3, with unresolved D. The CDR3 extends over 15 amino acids. Germline CDR1 and CDR2: MNHEY and SMNVEV (reference sequence). Trimming removed 8 bases at V and 5 bases at J, with 20 bases between. The CDR3 region has the DNA TGTGCCAGCTCAGTTAGCCCCGTAAGGGTAGATACGCAGTATTTT. Translated: CASSVSPVRVDTQYF.

In regard to this clone: The sample carries other DNA sequences with the same CDR3. V gene TRBV11-2 combines with J gene TRBJ2-7, with D unclear. The CDR3 is 12 amino acids. Trimming took off 5 bases at V and 0 bases at J, with 5 bases between the two ends. Germline V gene sequence: CDR1 SGHAT, CDR2 FQNNGV. DNA for the CDR3: TGTGCCAGCAGCCCGGACTCCTACGAGCAGTACTTC. Protein sequence: CASSPDSYEQYF.

The rearrangement uses TRBV15 and TRBJ2-1; D is undetermined. Trimming took 9 bases from V and 0 from J, leaving 9 bases between them. This CDR3 contains 13 residues. The germline gives CDR1 LNHNV, CDR2 YYDKDF (reference sequence). The CDR3 DNA reads as TGTGCCACTGGCGGTGACTCCTACAATGAGCAGTTCTTC. It encodes CATGGDSYNEQFF.